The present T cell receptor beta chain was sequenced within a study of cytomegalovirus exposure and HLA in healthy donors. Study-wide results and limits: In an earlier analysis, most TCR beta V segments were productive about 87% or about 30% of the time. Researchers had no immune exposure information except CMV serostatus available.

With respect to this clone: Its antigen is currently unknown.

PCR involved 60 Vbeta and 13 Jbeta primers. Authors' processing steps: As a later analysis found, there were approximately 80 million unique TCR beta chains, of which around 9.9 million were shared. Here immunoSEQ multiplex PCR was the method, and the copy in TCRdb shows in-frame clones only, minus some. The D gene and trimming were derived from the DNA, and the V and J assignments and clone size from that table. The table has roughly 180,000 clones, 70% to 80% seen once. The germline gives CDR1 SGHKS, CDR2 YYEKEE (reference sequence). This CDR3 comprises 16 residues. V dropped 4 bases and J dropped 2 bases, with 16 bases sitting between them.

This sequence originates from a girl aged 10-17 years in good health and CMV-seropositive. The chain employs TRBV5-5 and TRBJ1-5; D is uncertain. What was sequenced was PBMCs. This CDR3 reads CASSPGWGEGNQPQHF. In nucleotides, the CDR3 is TGTGCCAGCAGCCCGGGGTGGGGAGAGGGCAATCAGCCCCAGCATTTT.